This TCR beta chain derives from a study of blood T cells in healthy people across ages. Study-wide findings and caveats: PBMCs went unsorted, and a conclusive naive versus antigen-experienced comparison was therefore prevented. Aged donors had fewer naive CD4+ cells and lower diversity than long-lived donors.

Regarding this clonotype: Its cognate antigen is unknown.

The CDR3 runs to 13 residues. Trimming stripped 0 bases from V and 4 bases from J, with 7 bases between. Per the germline V gene, CDR1 is GTSNPN and CDR2 is SVGIG (reference sequence). A second PCR of 7 to 11 cycles used a sample-barcoded 5' primer and a J-beta primer mix. Each CDR3 protein gets one entry after TCRdb re-called the 5' RACE reads with MiXCR. The sample contains just under 900,000 distinct CDR3 sequences, less than 35% of which appear only once. The genes are TRBV30 and TRBJ1-5; D gene unclear. The source material was blood. The TCR was taken from a woman older than 75 in good health. The CDR3 nucleotides read TGTGCCTGGAGTGTCCGGGATAATCAGCCCCAGCATTTT. Translating it yields CAWSVRDNQPQHF. The full variable domain, rest sourced from reference TRBV30 and TRBJ1-5, is SQTIHQWPATLVQPVGSPLSLECTVEGTSNPNLYWYRQAAGRGLQLLFYSVGIGQISSEVPQNLSASRPQDRQFILSSKKLLLSDSGFYLCAWSVRDNQPQHFGDGTRLSIL.